Listed below are T cell receptor beta chains from one sample, sequenced in a study of T-cell memory formation after mild COVID-19. TCRdb independently ran MiXCR on the 5' RACE reads; one entry per CDR3 protein. The sample contains tens of thousands of distinct CDR3 sequences, approximately 15% of which appear only once. Input material: PBMCs or a T cell subset sorted from them (not recorded which). The receptor set was obtained from an adult woman who had mild COVID-19 (a few samples of this study predate the infection). Cell type and time point are not known. The CDR3 runs from the conserved cysteine through the conserved F or W. The D gene is left open where the match is weak. Some rows have no size entry. The others give once, few or many, or a class for an expanded clone.

j_call: TRBJ2-3
v_call: TRBV20-1
d_call: -
clone_size: few
cdr3_aa: CSARDGTTSSDTQYF
cdr3_nt: TGCAGTGCTAGAGATGGGACCACCTCTTCAGATACGCAGTATTTT

j_call: TRBJ2-7
v_call: TRBV15
d_call: -
clone_size: -
cdr3_aa: CATSGSGFPYEQYF
cdr3_nt: TGTGCCACCAGCGGGAGCGGGTTCCCCTACGAGCAGTACTTC

j_call: TRBJ2-1
v_call: TRBV7-9
d_call: TRBD2
clone_size: many
cdr3_aa: CASSVTSGRLSYNEQFF
cdr3_nt: TGTGCCAGCAGCGTCACTAGCGGGAGATTGTCCTACAATGAGCAGTTCTTC

j_call: TRBJ1-1
v_call: TRBV12-3/TRBV12-4
d_call: -
clone_size: -
cdr3_aa: CASRRGGNTEAFF
cdr3_nt: TGTGCCAGCAGGAGGGGTGGGAACACTGAAGCTTTCTTT

j_call: TRBJ2-1
v_call: TRBV29-1
d_call: -
clone_size: few
cdr3_aa: CSVDNYNEQFF
cdr3_nt: TGCAGCGTTGACAATTACAATGAGCAGTTCTTC

j_call: TRBJ2-7
v_call: TRBV27
d_call: -
clone_size: few
cdr3_aa: CASSLWGTPPSYEQYF
cdr3_nt: TGTGCCAGCAGTCTATGGGGGACCCCTCCCTCCTACGAGCAGTACTTC

j_call: TRBJ2-2
v_call: TRBV29-1
d_call: -
clone_size: many
cdr3_aa: CSVAGDGELFF
cdr3_nt: TGCAGCGTTGCTGGGGACGGGGAGCTGTTTTTT

j_call: TRBJ2-7
v_call: TRBV20-1
d_call: TRBD1
clone_size: -
cdr3_aa: CSAIGTAFYEQYF
cdr3_nt: TGCAGTGCGATAGGGACAGCGTTCTACGAGCAGTACTTC

j_call: TRBJ2-3
v_call: TRBV7-2
d_call: -
clone_size: -
cdr3_aa: CASSLEGVDTQYF
cdr3_nt: TGTGCCAGCAGCTTAGAGGGTGTAGATACGCAGTATTTT

j_call: TRBJ2-5
v_call: TRBV12-3/TRBV12-4
d_call: TRBD2
clone_size: few
cdr3_aa: CASSSRPEGLAGGPDQETQYF
cdr3_nt: TGTGCCAGCAGTTCTCGCCCCGAGGGACTAGCGGGGGGGCCTGACCAAGAGACCCAGTACTTC

j_call: TRBJ2-1
v_call: TRBV7-9
d_call: -
clone_size: -
cdr3_aa: CASSSGEGQQFF
cdr3_nt: TGTGCCAGCAGCTCCGGCGAGGGGCAGCAGTTCTTC

j_call: TRBJ2-7
v_call: TRBV7-9
d_call: -
clone_size: -
cdr3_aa: CASSRELGGQTYEQYF
cdr3_nt: TGTGCCAGCAGCCGGGAATTGGGGGGGCAGACCTACGAGCAGTACTTC

j_call: TRBJ2-3
v_call: TRBV5-1
d_call: -
clone_size: -
cdr3_aa: CASSLEERPSTDTQYF
cdr3_nt: TGCGCCAGCAGCTTGGAGGAGCGTCCTAGCACAGATACGCAGTATTTT

j_call: TRBJ2-5
v_call: TRBV10-3
d_call: TRBD2
clone_size: -
cdr3_aa: CAINRDSGRWETQYF
cdr3_nt: TGTGCCATCAATCGAGATAGCGGGAGATGGGAGACCCAGTACTTC

j_call: TRBJ2-3
v_call: TRBV30
d_call: -
clone_size: few
cdr3_aa: CAWSDPWGTDTQYF
cdr3_nt: TGTGCCTGGAGCGATCCCTGGGGCACAGATACGCAGTATTTT

j_call: TRBJ1-1
v_call: TRBV9
d_call: -
clone_size: few
cdr3_aa: CASSVGGSVGMNTEAFF
cdr3_nt: TGTGCCAGCAGCGTAGGGGGGTCAGTTGGCATGAACACTGAAGCTTTCTTT

j_call: TRBJ2-3
v_call: TRBV7-9
d_call: TRBD2
clone_size: -
cdr3_aa: CASSFVAGVDTQYF
cdr3_nt: TGTGCCAGCAGCTTTGTAGCGGGAGTAGATACGCAGTATTTT

j_call: TRBJ2-5
v_call: TRBV11-2
d_call: TRBD1
clone_size: -
cdr3_aa: CASSSNRGYRETQYF
cdr3_nt: TGTGCCAGCAGCTCCAACAGGGGGTACCGAGAGACCCAGTACTTC

j_call: TRBJ2-7
v_call: TRBV11-3
d_call: TRBD1
clone_size: -
cdr3_aa: CASSAWTGGGREASYEQYF
cdr3_nt: TGTGCCAGCAGCGCTTGGACAGGGGGCGGGCGGGAGGCATCCTACGAGCAGTACTTC

j_call: TRBJ1-2
v_call: TRBV27
d_call: -
clone_size: few
cdr3_aa: CASSLHEGNYGYTF
cdr3_nt: TGTGCCAGCAGTTTGCATGAGGGTAACTATGGCTACACCTTC

j_call: TRBJ1-1
v_call: TRBV29-1
d_call: -
clone_size: -
cdr3_aa: CSVEVRGRGSEAFF
cdr3_nt: TGCAGCGTTGAGGTTCGGGGGCGCGGGTCTGAAGCTTTCTTT

j_call: TRBJ2-3
v_call: TRBV18
d_call: -
clone_size: few
cdr3_aa: CASSPDTGTDTQYF
cdr3_nt: TGTGCCAGCTCACCAGACACAGGCACAGATACGCAGTATTTT

j_call: TRBJ2-3
v_call: TRBV24-1
d_call: -
clone_size: few
cdr3_aa: CATSDPLSVGGDTQYF
cdr3_nt: TGTGCCACCAGTGATCCCCTCAGCGTCGGGGGAGATACGCAGTATTTT

j_call: TRBJ2-7
v_call: TRBV20-1
d_call: -
clone_size: many
cdr3_aa: CSAPWVGYEQYF
cdr3_nt: TGCAGTGCTCCCTGGGTTGGGTACGAGCAGTACTTC

j_call: TRBJ2-1
v_call: TRBV20-1
d_call: -
clone_size: -
cdr3_aa: CSARDTLRSSSYNEQFF
cdr3_nt: TGCAGTGCTAGAGATACGTTACGATCGAGCTCCTACAATGAGCAGTTCTTC

j_call: TRBJ1-1
v_call: TRBV6-5
d_call: -
clone_size: few
cdr3_aa: CASSYEGTENTEAFF
cdr3_nt: TGTGCCAGCAGTTACGAAGGGACCGAGAACACTGAAGCTTTCTTT

j_call: TRBJ1-2
v_call: TRBV7-6
d_call: -
clone_size: -
cdr3_aa: CASSPPGIYGYTF
cdr3_nt: TGTGCCAGCAGCCCCCCAGGGATCTATGGCTACACCTTC

j_call: TRBJ2-7
v_call: TRBV3-1
d_call: -
clone_size: -
cdr3_aa: CASRDTGSYEQYF
cdr3_nt: TGTGCCAGCAGGGACACAGGGTCCTACGAGCAGTACTTC

j_call: TRBJ2-6
v_call: TRBV7-9
d_call: -
clone_size: -
cdr3_aa: CASSPHWGDSGANVMTF
cdr3_nt: TGTGCCAGCAGCCCCCACTGGGGAGACTCTGGGGCCAACGTCATGACTTTC